This is a list of T cell receptor beta chains from one sample in a study of T cell changes during pregnancy in multiple sclerosis. Assay: immunoSEQ multiplex PCR; the TCRdb copy retains only in-frame clones and omits some. There are tens of thousands of clones in the sample; about 90% occur only once, and about 0.45% lies in the top ten. This sample comprised CD4+ T cells from peripheral blood mononuclear cells, obtained before pregnancy. These receptors were collected from a female donor with multiple sclerosis, enrolled in a pregnancy study. CDR3s include the opening cysteine and the closing phenylalanine or tryptophan. D genes are given only for firm matches. Where a row states a size, it is once, few, many or the class of an expanded clone; other rows omit it.

D | J | V | size | DNA | CDR3
NA | TRBJ1-4 | TRBV10-3 | NA | TGTGCCATCAGTGAGTCGAGTGGCAGGGTATCTGAAAAACTGTTTTTT | CAISESSGRVSEKLFF
TRBD2 | TRBJ2-3 | TRBV7-2 | NA | TGTGCCAGCAGCTCCCAAGGCGGGGGGGCGAATACGCAGTATTTT | CASSSQGGGANTQYF
NA | TRBJ1-1 | TRBV5-1 | NA | TGCGCCAGCAGCTTGTGGGGGGGCAGGGACACTGAAGCTTTCTTT | CASSLWGGRDTEAFF
NA | TRBJ1-3 | TRBV30 | NA | TGTGCCTGGATCCGGGGGGGGATCTCTGGAAACACCATATATTTT | CAWIRGGISGNTIYF
NA | TRBJ1-2 | TRBV7-2 | NA | TGTGCCAGCAGCTTAGACGGGGTAGATGGCTACACCTTC | CASSLDGVDGYTF
NA | TRBJ1-6 | TRBV7-9 | few | TGTGCCAGCAGCTTAGGTTCGGTTAATTCACCCCTCCACTTT | CASSLGSVNSPLHF
NA | TRBJ2-1 | TRBV6-5 | NA | TGTGCCAGCAGTTACGGGGGGAATGAGCAGTTCTTC | CASSYGGNEQFF
NA | TRBJ2-5 | TRBV5-1 | once | TGCGCCAGCAGCTTGGAACGGGGGAAAGAGACCCAGTACTTC | CASSLERGKETQYF
NA | TRBJ1-1 | TRBV5-1 | once | TGCGCCAGGCAGAACGACATAAACACTGAAGCTTTCTTT | CARQNDINTEAFF
NA | TRBJ2-5 | TRBV7-9 | NA | TGTGCCAGCAGCAACAGCAGGTACCAAGAGACCCAGTACTTC | CASSNSRYQETQYF
TRBD2 | TRBJ2-7 | TRBV7-3 | NA | TGTGCCAGCAGCTTAGAGGGACTAGCGGGGGCCTACGAGCAGTACTTC | CASSLEGLAGAYEQYF